These 14 T cell receptor beta chains came from one sample sequenced in a study of shared clonotypes between healthy human individuals. Assay: immunoSEQ multiplex PCR; the TCRdb copy retains only in-frame clones and omits some. The table shows roughly 1,100,000 clones, with about 70% occurring only once. The specimen sequenced was memory CD4+ T cells sorted from blood. Subset defined: CD45RA-negative fraction. All receptors derive from a young man in good health.

This clone appeared a single time. V and J are TRBV2 and TRBJ1-5; 7 bases fit TRBD1. This CDR3 is 16 amino acids long. V trimming: 1 base; J trimming: 1 base; junction bases outside the gene matches: 4. Germline CDR1 reads SNHLY; CDR2 reads FYNNEI. CDR3: CASSEDRGKSNQPQHF. CDR3 bases: TGTGCCAGCAGTGAAGACAGGGGTAAGAGCAATCAGCCCCAGCATTTT.

V and J are TRBV6-5 and TRBJ2-4, with TRBD1 identical over 7 bases. Trimming at V came to 0 bases and at J to 2 bases, leaving 1 base not matched to a gene. Looked up from germline, CDR1 is MNHEY and CDR2 is SVGAGI. CDR3 length: 15 residues. The CDR3 nucleotides are TGTGCCAGCAGTTACTCGACAGGGCCCAAAAACATTCAGTACTTC. Protein sequence: CASSYSTGPKNIQYF.

This clone was counted only a few times. The chain uses TRBV28 and TRBJ1-1, with 9 positions matching TRBD1. Germline lookup yields CDR1 MDHEN and CDR2 SYDVKM. This CDR3 has 12 amino acids. The J segment lost 8 bases and the V segment lost 7 bases, leaving 5 bases of the junction unmatched. The CDR3 here is CASTLGQGEAFF. CDR3 DNA: TGTGCCAGCACCCTGGGACAGGGAGAAGCTTTCTTT.

As regards this clone: A clone one base away is much larger, so this may be a read error. The chain has TRBV9 and TRBJ2-7; 10 nucleotides match TRBD2. V lost 4 bases, J lost 3 bases, and 4 bases stayed unmatched. Germline CDR1 SGDLS, CDR2 YYNGEE. The CDR3 is made up of 14 amino acids. The CDR3 bases are TGTGCCAGCAGCCCCCGGACTAGCGGCTACGAGCAGTACTTC. It translates to CASSPRTSGYEQYF.

The chain is built from TRBV7-9 and TRBJ2-3; 8 bases line up with TRBD2. CDR1 is SEHNR and CDR2 is FQNEAQ in the germline V gene (reference sequence). The J segment lost 5 bases and the V segment lost 5 bases, leaving 9 bases of the junction unmatched. The CDR3 contains 15 residues. In nucleotides, the CDR3 is TGTGCCAGCAGCATTAAGCGGGAGAGGGGAGATACGCAGTATTTT. Translated: CASSIKRERGDTQYF.

For this clone: Other DNA variants within this sample encode the same CDR3. This chain links TRBV5-1 with TRBJ2-7; 8 bases are shared with TRBD1. Trimming cost V 4 bases and J 3 bases; bases outside gene matches: 3. Germline V gene lookup returns CDR1 SGHRS and CDR2 YFSETQ. The CDR3 length is 13 residues. CDR3: CASSPDRVYEQYF. In nucleotides, the CDR3 is TGCGCCAGCAGCCCGGACAGGGTCTACGAGCAGTACTTC.

This chain uses TRBV6-6 with TRBJ2-2; D is perhaps TRBD2 (6 bases). With 4 bases removed from V and 0 bases from J, the gap between germline ends came to 9 bases. The CDR3 extends over 15 amino acids. Per the germline V gene, CDR1 is MNHNY and CDR2 is SVGAGI (reference sequence). DNA of the CDR3: TGTGCCAGCAGTTCACCGGGAGCGAACACCGGGGAGCTGTTTTTT. Amino acids: CASSSPGANTGELFF.

This chain links TRBV5-1 with TRBJ2-7; D unresolved. There are 14 residues in the CDR3. V lost 1 base, J lost 6 bases, and 14 bases lay in between. Germline CDR1 is SGHRS and CDR2 is YFSETQ. CDR3 loop: CASSLTPLGGEQYF. CDR3 coding DNA: TGCGCCAGCAGCTTGACGCCCCTTGGTGGCGAGCAGTACTTC.

The rearrangement links TRBV4-1 to TRBJ1-4; D is uncertain. CDR3 length: 15 amino acids. Germline CDR1 reads MGHRA; CDR2 reads YSYEKL. V was trimmed by 4 bases and J by 2 bases, leaving 11 bases between them. CDR3 in DNA: TGCGCCAGCAGCCCTGGGGTCGGGACTAATGAAAAACTGTTTTTT. Encoded protein: CASSPGVGTNEKLFF.

This clone turned up a few times. The chain couples TRBV30 to TRBJ1-1; 9 nucleotides agree with TRBD1. V shed 3 bases and J 3 bases; nucleotides not matched to a gene: 5. CDR1 GTSNPN and CDR2 SVGIG come from the germline V gene (reference sequence). This CDR3 has 14 residues. DNA of the CDR3: TGTGCCTGGAGCCTTGACAGGGGGTACACTGAAGCTTTCTTT. It encodes CAWSLDRGYTEAFF.

The chain links TRBV4-3 to TRBJ2-7; the D gene could be TRBD1 or TRBD2 (5 bases each). CDR1 LGHNA and CDR2 YSLEER come from the germline V gene. V dropped 1 base and J dropped 5 bases, with 15 bases sitting between them. The CDR3 contains 15 residues. The CDR3 sequence is CASSQGGAGFDEQYF. CDR3 nucleotide sequence: TGCGCCAGCAGCCAAGGAGGGGCAGGGTTCGACGAGCAGTACTTC.

The CDR3 DNA reads as TGCGCCAGCAGTTACCTAAGGGCAGATACGCAGTATTTT. Protein sequence: CASSYLRADTQYF. This chain connects TRBV10-1 to TRBJ2-3; D ambiguous. There are 13 residues in the CDR3. The germline CDR1 and CDR2 sequences are WNHNN and SYGVQD (reference sequence). Trimming stripped 5 bases from V and 4 bases from J, with 10 bases between.

This clone was observed a few times. V usage is TRBV7-9 and J usage is TRBJ1-2; possible D gene TRBD1, 6 bases. CDR3 length: 14 residues. With 2 bases removed from V and 9 bases from J, the gap between germline ends came to 16 bases. The germline CDR1 and CDR2 sequences are SEHNR and FQNEAQ (reference sequence). The CDR3 protein is CASSLPVGQPSYTF. The DNA of the CDR3 is TGTGCCAGCAGCTTACCGGTGGGACAACCGAGCTACACCTTC.

This chain uses TRBV10-2 with TRBJ1-1, with D unclear. V was cut by 6 bases and J by 3 bases, with 14 bases left in between. Germline assignment: CDR1 WSHSY and CDR2 SAAADI. The CDR3 spans 14 residues. The CDR3 here is CASRLIAVDTEAFF. The CDR3 nucleotides are TGCGCCAGCAGACTGATAGCGGTTGACACTGAAGCTTTCTTT.